This passage covers 27 T cell receptor beta chains from one sample sequenced in a study of cytomegalovirus exposure and HLA in healthy donors. The primer mix had 60 Vbeta and 13 Jbeta primers. Only in-frame clones appear in the TCRdb table, and some are missing; sequencing was by immunoSEQ multiplex PCR. The sample lists around 150,000 clones, 70% to 90% occurring once. Sample: PBMCs. These receptors were taken from a man younger than 35 in good health and CMV-seropositive.

The chain links TRBV5-8 to TRBJ1-5; 11 bases line up with TRBD1. V lost 0 bases and J lost 1; bases outside the gene matches: 6. CDR1 and CDR2 from the germline V gene are SGHTS and YDEGEE. The CDR3 has 18 residues. The CDR3 DNA sequence: TGTGCCAGCAGCTTGGAGGACAGGGGGCGCGGAAGCAATCAGCCCCAGCATTTT. It encodes CASSLEDRGRGSNQPQHF.

The rearrangement uses TRBV5-1 and TRBJ2-2, with D unresolved. The CDR3 is 12 amino acids. V was trimmed by 4 bases and J by 4 bases, leaving 5 bases between them. CDR1 is SGHRS and CDR2 is YFSETQ in the germline V gene. This chain's CDR3 is CASSPSTGELFF. In DNA form, the CDR3 reads TGCGCCAGCAGCCCCAGCACCGGGGAGCTGTTTTTT.

This clone turned up a few times. The chain uses TRBV5-1 and TRBJ2-7; D possibly corresponds to TRBD2 (6 bases). The germline gives CDR1 SGHRS, CDR2 YFSETQ. V lost 4 bases and J lost 2, with 10 bases in between. This CDR3 is 13 amino acids long. The CDR3 sequence is CASSPEGAYEQYF. The CDR3 DNA follows: TGCGCCAGCAGCCCGGAGGGCGCCTACGAGCAGTACTTC. Based on the CDR3 plus reference TRBV5-1 and TRBJ2-7, the full variable domain is KAGVTQTPRYLIKTRGQQVTLSCSPISGHRSVSWYQQTPGQGLQFLFEYFSETQRNKGNFPGRFSGRQFSNSRSEMNVSTLELGDSALYLCASSPEGAYEQYFGPGTRLTVT.

The chain is built from TRBV19 and TRBJ2-2; D may be TRBD2 (5 bases). Trimming left V 9 bases short and J 1 base short, with 9 bases between. Per the germline V gene, CDR1 is LNHDA and CDR2 is SQIVND (reference sequence). There are 13 residues in the CDR3. CDR3 DNA sequence: TGTGCCAGCTTCGGGGAGAACACCGGGGAGCTGTTTTTT. Its protein product is CASFGENTGELFF.

The table lists this clone with a few counts. The chain couples TRBV6-1 to TRBJ2-7; 8 bases match TRBD2. The germline V gene encodes CDR1 MNHNS and CDR2 SASEGT. The CDR3 is made up of 12 amino acids. V shed 8 bases and J 3 bases; nucleotides not matched to a gene: 3. The CDR3 spells CASRLAFYEQYF. CDR3 coding DNA: TGTGCCAGCCGACTAGCGTTCTACGAGCAGTACTTC.

The V and J genes are TRBV10-1 and TRBJ1-2; D gene ambiguous. The V and J ends lost 0 bases and 8 bases respectively, with 10 bases between them. This CDR3 region has 13 residues. Germline V CDR1 and CDR2: WNHNN, SYGVQD (reference sequence). The CDR3: CASSESAVIGYTF. CDR3 bases: TGCGCCAGCAGTGAGTCGGCAGTCATCGGCTACACCTTC.

The V gene is TRBV2, the J gene TRBJ2-7, with a possible D match to TRBD2 (6 bases). V lost 7 bases, J lost 3 bases, and 19 bases lay in between. The CDR3 spans 15 residues. CDR1 SNHLY and CDR2 FYNNEI come from the germline V gene. The CDR3 nucleotides read TGTGCCAGCACCCCAGGGTTAGCGGCGGACTACGAGCAGTACTTC. It encodes CASTPGLAADYEQYF.

V is TRBV2 and J is TRBJ2-5; possible D gene TRBD2, 6 bases. Germline CDR1 reads SNHLY; CDR2 reads FYNNEI. The CDR3 is 13 amino acids. V lost 6 bases and J lost 4, with 12 bases in between. CDR3 in amino acids: CASRDGTSETQYF. CDR3 nucleotides: TGTGCCAGCAGGGACGGGACTTCAGAGACCCAGTACTTC.

The chain carries TRBV6-5 and TRBJ1-1; D uncertain. Trimming stripped 0 bases from V and 3 bases from J, with 11 bases between. CDR1 MNHEY and CDR2 SVGAGI come from the germline V gene. The CDR3 extends over 15 amino acids. The chain's CDR3 is CASSYSIDPDTEAFF. CDR3 nucleotide sequence: TGTGCCAGCAGTTACTCGATCGATCCGGACACTGAAGCTTTCTTT.

The genes are TRBV6-1 and TRBJ1-1; D is undetermined. This CDR3 comprises 14 residues. In germline, CDR1 is MNHNS, CDR2 SASEGT. With 6 bases removed from V and 4 bases from J, the gap between germline ends came to 15 bases. CDR3 bases: TGTGCCAGCAGCGACGAGGTTTTTAGCACTGAAGCTTTCTTT. Translated: CASSDEVFSTEAFF.

The rearrangement links TRBV7-8 to TRBJ1-5, with D hard to call. The CDR3 has 15 amino acids. The germline gives CDR1 SGHVS, CDR2 FQNEAQ. Between the trimmed V and J ends, which lost 6 bases and 2 bases, there was a span of 14 bases. CDR3 loop: CASRNGRRGNQPQHF. The DNA for the CDR3 is TGTGCCAGCAGGAACGGGAGGAGGGGCAATCAGCCCCAGCATTTT.

CDR3 sequence reads: CASSFGGGGNEQFF. The CDR3 DNA sequence: TGTGCCAGCAGCTTCGGGGGAGGCGGGAATGAGCAGTTCTTC. The V call is TRBV11-3, the J call TRBJ2-1, with D possibly matching TRBD2 (6 bases). Germline CDR1 is SGHNT and CDR2 is YENEEA. V lost 3 bases and J lost 7, with 13 bases in between. There are 14 residues in the CDR3.

This clone was found once. This sequence joins TRBV18 and TRBJ2-1, with a possible D match to TRBD1 (6 bases). The V end was cut by 3 bases, the J end by 8 bases, with 11 bases between. This CDR3 comprises 13 residues. Germline V gene sequence: CDR1 KGHSH, CDR2 LQKENI. The CDR3 DNA follows: TGTGCCAGCTCACCCCAGGGGACCCATGAGCAGTTCTTC. Amino acids: CASSPQGTHEQFF.

This clone was counted ten times or more. The chain joins TRBV6-4 to TRBJ2-4; the match to TRBD2 covers 11 bases. Per the germline V gene, CDR1 is MRHNA and CDR2 is SNTAGT. V gave up 0 bases and J gave up 6 bases; unmatched junction bases: 1. The CDR3 totals 15 residues. The CDR3 region is CASSDSSGGVNIQYF. In DNA, the CDR3 is TGTGCCAGCAGTGACTCTAGCGGGGGGGTAAACATTCAGTACTTC.

The chain carries TRBV15 and TRBJ2-3, with 11 bases lining up with TRBD2. From germline, CDR1 is LNHNV and CDR2 YYDKDF (reference sequence). CDR3 length: 16 amino acids. J gave up 8 bases and V 1 base, and 8 bases lay outside the gene matches. The CDR3: CATSRVLAGGHGTQYF. The CDR3 bases are TGTGCCACCAGCAGAGTTTTAGCGGGGGGGCATGGTACGCAGTATTTT.

V is TRBV28 and J is TRBJ2-1; 9 nucleotides agree with TRBD1. Germline CDR1 and CDR2: MDHEN and SYDVKM. This CDR3 contains 20 residues. V was pared by 5 bases and J by 0 bases, with 17 bases of the junction left unmatched. CDR3: CASSPAGTGSKKGSYNEQFF. DNA of the CDR3: TGTGCCAGCAGTCCCGCCGGGACAGGGTCCAAAAAGGGCTCCTACAATGAGCAGTTCTTC.

The chain carries TRBV5-1 and TRBJ1-1; 7 bases agree with TRBD1. Trimming at V came to 3 bases and at J to 1 base, leaving 3 bases not matched to a gene. Germline-derived CDR1 and CDR2 are SGHRS and YFSETQ. CDR3 size: 14 residues. The CDR3 region is CASSSRQGNTEAFF. CDR3 sequence (DNA): TGCGCCAGCAGCTCTCGACAGGGGAACACTGAAGCTTTCTTT.

The genes are TRBV30 and TRBJ1-3; weak D call: TRBD1 (5 bases). Germline CDR1 reads GTSNPN; CDR2 reads SVGIG (reference sequence). V lost 5 bases to trimming and J lost 0 bases, with 14 bases between them. The length of the CDR3 is 15 residues. Here the CDR3 reads CAWGKDNFSGNTIYF. The CDR3 DNA reads TGTGCCTGGGGGAAGGACAACTTCTCTGGAAACACCATATATTTT.

This chain uses TRBV13 with TRBJ2-5; TRBD2 aligns across 11 bases. In germline, CDR1 is PRHDT, CDR2 FYEKMQ (reference sequence). With 4 bases clipped from V and 7 bases from J, the junction kept 2 bases outside the gene matches. This CDR3 has 13 amino acids. The CDR3 bases are TGTGCCAGCAGCTCCACTAGCGGGGGGACCCAGTACTTC. Amino acids: CASSSTSGGTQYF.

The chain combines TRBV7-6 with TRBJ2-7; perhaps TRBD1 as D (5 bases). CDR3 size: 15 residues. V was pared by 1 base and J by 6 bases, with 16 bases between. CDR1 and CDR2 from the germline V gene are SGHVS and FNYEAQ. CDR3 sequence: CASSLGAQGTGEQYF. In nucleotides, the CDR3 is TGTGCCAGCAGCTTAGGGGCTCAGGGAACCGGCGAGCAGTACTTC.

This clone has more than one count but fewer than ten. This rearrangement joins TRBV4-3 to TRBJ1-2; D gene ambiguous. V lost 0 bases and J lost 3, with 11 bases in between. Per germline, CDR1 LGHNA and CDR2 YSLEER. CDR3 length equals 15 residues. This chain's CDR3 is CASSQDSQKHYGYTF. The CDR3 DNA reads as TGCGCCAGCAGCCAAGATAGCCAGAAACACTATGGCTACACCTTC.

The chain couples TRBV5-1 to TRBJ2-7, with D perhaps TRBD1 (6 bases). The germline CDR1 and CDR2 sequences are SGHRS and YFSETQ. CDR3 size: 15 residues. V lost 0 bases to trimming and J lost 3 bases, with 13 bases between them. As DNA, the CDR3 is TGCGCCAGCAGCTTGGGATCGGGACACTACTACGAGCAGTACTTC. It codes for CASSLGSGHYYEQYF.

The chain joins TRBV7-9 to TRBJ2-7, with unresolved D. Germline values: CDR1 SEHNR, CDR2 FQNEAQ (reference sequence). The CDR3 is made up of 12 amino acids. The V gene lost 1 base and the J gene lost 6 bases, with 7 bases spanning the gap. CDR3 DNA sequence: TGTGCCAGCAGCTTAGTGGTCGGCGAGCAGTACTTC. The encoded protein is CASSLVVGEQYF.

This sequence joins TRBV2 and TRBJ2-3, with a tentative D call TRBD2 (5 bases). CDR3 length: 17 residues. The V gene's germline CDR1 is SNHLY and CDR2 FYNNEI. V shed 7 bases and J shed 0 bases, with 20 bases lying between them. The chain's CDR3 is CASNYRRRALSTDTQYF. CDR3 coding DNA: TGTGCCAGCAACTATCGTCGGCGGGCCCTGAGCACAGATACGCAGTATTTT.

The rearrangement links TRBV7-9 to TRBJ2-7; 11 bases line up with TRBD1. The CDR3 sequence is 17 residues long. J was trimmed by 2 bases and V by 2 bases; bases with no gene match: 8. Germline CDR1 SEHNR, CDR2 FQNEAQ (reference sequence). CDR3 coding DNA: TGTGCCAGCAGCTTATCATCACCGGGACAGGGGGCCTACGAGCAGTACTTC. This codes for CASSLSSPGQGAYEQYF.

The gene calls are TRBV6-1 and TRBJ2-2; the D gene is possibly TRBD1 (6 bases). Germline V gives CDR1 MNHNS, CDR2 SASEGT. The CDR3 is 14 amino acids. Trimming stripped 10 bases from V and 0 bases from J, with 12 bases between. The CDR3 reads CATGAVANTGELFF. In DNA form, the CDR3 reads TGTGCCACAGGGGCGGTAGCGAACACCGGGGAGCTGTTTTTT.

The V call is TRBV2, the J call TRBJ2-7; D is ambiguous. Between the trimmed V and J ends, which lost 8 bases and 4 bases, there was a span of 9 bases. The length of the CDR3 is 11 residues. CDR1 SNHLY and CDR2 FYNNEI come from the germline V gene. In DNA, the CDR3 is TGTGCCAGCTTCAAACTTTACGAGCAGTACTTC. It codes for CASFKLYEQYF. The full variable domain, in which reference TRBV2 and TRBJ2-7 provide the parts outside the CDR3, is EPEVTQTPSHQVTQMGQEVILRCVPISNHLYFYWYRQILGQKVEFLVSFYNNEISEKSEIFDDQFSVERPDGSNFTLKIRSTKLEDSAMYFCASFKLYEQYFGPGTRLTVT.